Below, one T cell receptor (beta chain) is given with its context. The data stem from a study of blood T cell repertoires in COVID-19. About the research overall: The United States, Italy and Spain were the sources of the acute and convalescent COVID-19 samples.

Original processing methods: Estimated nucleated cell counts came from reference gene primer amplification. Assay used: immunoSEQ multiplex PCR; TCRdb lists only in-frame clones, some missing. The V and J calls and clone size are taken from that table; D and trimming were inferred from the DNA. The sample consists of some 200,000 clones, roughly 86% of them appearing once. Trimming removed 5 bases from V and 0 bases from J, with 17 bases in between. The CDR3 consists of 17 residues. CDR1 and CDR2 from the germline V gene are MDHEN and SYDVKM. The chain is built from TRBV28 and TRBJ1-5; D is perhaps TRBD1 (6 bases). The sample was peripheral blood. The clonotype was recovered from an elderly woman in a cohort sampled during active or convalescent COVID-19. The CDR3 loop reads CASSPPRTDFSNQPQHF. Written as DNA, the CDR3 is TGTGCCAGCAGTCCCCCCCGGACAGATTTTAGCAATCAGCCCCAGCATTTT. The complete variable domain, with remaining parts taken from reference TRBV28 and TRBJ1-5, reads DVKVTQSSRYLVKRTGEKVFLECVQDMDHENMFWYRQDPGLGLRLIYFSYDVKMKEKGDIPEGYSVSREKKERFSLILESASTNQTSMYLCASSPPRTDFSNQPQHFGDGTRLSIL.